This T cell receptor (beta chain) stems from a study of Graves' ophthalmopathy and Graves' hyperthyroidism. Exclusion covered patients with other autoimmune diseases or uncontrolled infections (as well as pregnancy or lactation). Diagnostic conclusions were grounded in clinical symptoms, serum thyroxine, TRAb, thyroid ultrasound and orbital computed tomography. V was clipped by 5 bases and J by 1 base, with 8 bases between them. This CDR3 is built from 13 residues. Germline CDR1 and CDR2: MGHDK and SYGVNS. Amplified material comprised TCR beta CDR3 regions derived from RNA transcripts. In the first round, RT-PCR was carried out with HTBI primers, and a multiplex PCR formed the second round. TCRdb processed the multiplex PCR reads anew with MiXCR; each CDR3 protein has one entry. The sample lists about 380,000 distinct CDR3 sequences, 15% occurring once. There are many counts of this clonotype. Antigen unknown.

Study-level results: From stable hyperthyroidism, ophthalmopathy was separated by a 13-signature model with 85% to 90% sensitivity and roughly 84% specificity. Among expanded thyroid clonotypes above 0.001 frequency, most also occurred in blood.

This chain links TRBV25-1 with TRBJ1-1; D unresolved. Sequences were obtained from peripheral blood. The sequence was obtained from a woman aged 18-30 years with stable Graves' hyperthyroidism. The CDR3 nucleotides are TGTGCCAGCAGTCACAGAACGAACACTGAAGCTTTCTTT. This translates into CASSHRTNTEAFF.